The rows below give T cell receptor beta chains drawn from one sample of a study of OX40 agonist ivuxolimab in advanced cancers. Sequencing was performed with immunoSEQ multiplex PCR; in TCRdb, only in-frame clones are kept and a portion is missing. The sample holds about 55,000 clones, about 86% seen once. The sample consisted of CD4+ or CD8+ T cells sorted from blood, taken in a trial of the OX40 agonist ivuxolimab. The receptor set was obtained from an adult with an advanced solid tumor such as melanoma, head and neck, liver or kidney cancer. The CDR3 runs from the conserved cysteine through the conserved F or W. The D gene is left open where the match is weak. Clone size is given for some rows only: seen once, a few or many times, or a class if the clone is expanded.

cdr3_aa cdr3_nt v_call cdr3_length clone_size d_call j_call
CASREVMNTEAFF TGTGCCAGCAGAGAGGTAATGAACACTGAAGCTTTCTTT TRBV6-1 13 NA NA TRBJ1-1
CASRGLATSTDTQYF TGTGCCAGCAGGGGACTAGCGACCAGCACAGATACGCAGTATTTT TRBV2 15 NA TRBD2 TRBJ2-3
CASSLGGGSNQPQHF TGTGCCAGCAGTTTGGGGGGGGGTTCCAATCAGCCCCAGCATTTT TRBV28 15 few NA TRBJ1-5
CASNGGLSYNEQFF TGTGCCAGCAATGGGGGACTCTCCTACAATGAGCAGTTCTTC TRBV2 14 NA NA TRBJ2-1
CASSPSYTTDTQYF TGTGCCAGCAGCCCGAGCTATACCACAGATACGCAGTATTTT TRBV7-3 14 NA NA TRBJ2-3
CASSFLTGVTYEQYF TGTGCCAGCAGTTTCCTTACAGGGGTTACCTACGAGCAGTACTTC TRBV28 15 NA TRBD1 TRBJ2-7
CASKRGWQNTEAFF TGTGCCAGCAAAAGGGGGTGGCAGAACACTGAAGCTTTCTTT TRBV6-5 14 NA NA TRBJ1-1
CASSRVETQYF TGTGCCAGCAGCCGAGTAGAGACCCAGTACTTC TRBV11-2 11 NA NA TRBJ2-5
CASSLSGQTLSYEQYF TGTGCCAGCAGTTTAAGCGGACAGACCCTCTCCTACGAGCAGTACTTC TRBV28 16 NA NA TRBJ2-7
CASSLGQASSYEQYF TGTGCCAGCAGTTTGGGACAGGCATCCTCCTACGAGCAGTACTTC TRBV28 15 NA TRBD1 TRBJ2-7
CASSPLSAGEQFF TGTGCCAGCTCACCACTGTCTGCCGGTGAGCAGTTCTTC TRBV18 13 NA NA TRBJ2-1
CASSPRTSRNTGELFF TGTGCCAGCAGCCCCCGGACTAGCAGGAACACCGGGGAGCTGTTTTTT TRBV9 16 NA TRBD2 TRBJ2-2
CASVPLAGGGTEAFF TGTGCCAGTGTCCCCTTAGCAGGAGGGGGCACTGAAGCTTTCTTT TRBV19 15 NA NA TRBJ1-1
CASSEWVGGNEQFF TGTGCCAGCAGTGAATGGGTGGGAGGGAATGAGCAGTTCTTC TRBV25-1 14 NA TRBD2 TRBJ2-1
CRGGVTDTQYF TGCAGGGGCGGGGTCACAGATACGCAGTATTTT TRBV20-1 11 NA NA TRBJ2-3
CASREWGQETQYF TGTGCCAGCAGGGAGTGGGGTCAAGAGACCCAGTACTTC TRBV7-9 13 NA NA TRBJ2-5
CASSYNREVADTQYF TGTGCCAGCAGCTATAACAGGGAGGTTGCAGATACGCAGTATTTT TRBV7-6 15 NA NA TRBJ2-3
CASSSWTGRDEKLFF TGTGCCAGCAGTTCCTGGACAGGGCGAGATGAAAAACTGTTTTTT TRBV28 15 NA TRBD1 TRBJ1-4
CATQIEGGRSYEQYF TGTGCCACCCAGATCGAGGGAGGCAGATCCTACGAGCAGTACTTC TRBV6-1 15 NA NA TRBJ2-7
CAWSVGIASYGYTF TGTGCCTGGAGTGTAGGAATAGCTTCCTATGGCTACACCTTC TRBV30 14 NA NA TRBJ1-2
CASSAGQGLYGTEAFF TGTGCCAGCAGTGCGGGACAGGGATTATACGGCACTGAAGCTTTCTTT TRBV2 16 NA TRBD1 TRBJ1-1
CASSLAPGLAADTQYF TGTGCCAGCAGCTTAGCCCCGGGACTAGCGGCAGATACGCAGTATTTT TRBV7-9 16 NA TRBD2 TRBJ2-3
CASSSSGQGWFGSYEQYF TGTGCCAGCAGCTCTTCGGGACAGGGGTGGTTTGGATCCTACGAGCAGTACTTC TRBV7-9 18 NA TRBD1 TRBJ2-7
CASSLGHRDRRYEQYF TGCGCCAGCAGCTTGGGCCACCGGGACCGCAGGTACGAGCAGTACTTC TRBV5-1 16 NA NA TRBJ2-7
CASSQAEGQSYEQYF TGCGCCAGCAGCCAAGCGGAGGGACAGTCCTACGAGCAGTACTTC TRBV4-1 15 NA NA TRBJ2-7
CASSLVGHPNTGELFF TGTGCCAGCAGCTTAGTTGGCCACCCGAACACCGGGGAGCTGTTTTTT TRBV7-6 16 NA NA TRBJ2-2